The 9 T cell receptor beta chains reported below all come from one sample, sequenced in a study of cytomegalovirus exposure and HLA in healthy donors. 13 Jbeta primers and 60 Vbeta primers were used for the PCR. Assay used: immunoSEQ multiplex PCR; TCRdb lists only in-frame clones, some missing. Of roughly 82,000 clones in the sample, approximately 72% were seen once. Material: PBMCs. Every receptor here comes from a woman in her 40s in good health and CMV-seropositive.

This clone has only one observation. The rearrangement links TRBV5-1 to TRBJ1-2, with D possibly being TRBD1 (5 bases). The ends were cut back, 3 bases at V and 1 base at J, with 10 bases in the middle. Germline loops: CDR1 SGHRS, CDR2 YFSETQ. The length of the CDR3 is 14 residues. The CDR3 sequence: CASSSQDGNYGYTF. Here the CDR3 DNA reads TGCGCCAGCAGCTCACAGGACGGTAACTATGGCTACACCTTC.

V and J are TRBV5-8 and TRBJ1-2; 7 bases line up with TRBD1. This CDR3 is 18 amino acids long. From germline, CDR1 is SGHTS and CDR2 YDEGEE. The ends lost 5 bases at V and 4 bases at J; junction bases unmatched: 20. The CDR3 here is CASRLWTPQGENPYGYTF. In DNA form, the CDR3 reads TGTGCCAGCAGACTCTGGACCCCCCAGGGGGAAAACCCCTATGGCTACACCTTC.

The chain employs TRBV25-1 and TRBJ2-7; 12 nucleotides agree with TRBD2. The germline CDR1 and CDR2 sequences are MGHDK and SYGVNS. Trimming removed 6 bases from V and 5 bases from J; junction bases left unmatched: 5. The CDR3 spans 14 residues. The DNA for the CDR3 is TGTGCCAGCAGCCCTAGCGGGGGGGCCGACGAGCAGTACTTC. It yields the protein CASSPSGGADEQYF.

The rearrangement joins TRBV6-6 to TRBJ2-3; TRBD1 matches 10 bases. CDR3 length equals 15 residues. Germline CDR1 is MNHNY and CDR2 is SVGAGI (reference sequence). The ends lost 6 bases at V and 4 bases at J; junction bases unmatched: 7. CDR3 coding DNA: TGTGCCAGCAGCCCTAGGACAGGGGGTTCAGATACGCAGTATTTT. Translation gives CASSPRTGGSDTQYF.

The V gene is TRBV5-1, the J gene TRBJ2-3; D is undetermined. The CDR3 has 13 residues. The V gene lost 2 bases and the J gene lost 2 bases, with 6 bases spanning the gap. Germline values: CDR1 SGHRS, CDR2 YFSETQ. The CDR3 protein is CASSFENTDTQYF. In DNA, the CDR3 is TGCGCCAGCAGCTTTGAGAACACAGATACGCAGTATTTT.

This chain connects TRBV4-3 to TRBJ2-7; no reliable D call. V was clipped by 0 bases and J by 7 bases, with 10 bases between them. This CDR3 comprises 13 residues. Germline CDR1 reads LGHNA; CDR2 reads YSLEER. CDR3 in amino acids: CASSQEMLREQYF. CDR3 in DNA: TGCGCCAGCAGCCAAGAGATGCTGAGGGAGCAGTACTTC.

The rearrangement links TRBV7-9 to TRBJ2-7, with D perhaps TRBD1 (6 bases). This CDR3 comprises 15 residues. V was trimmed by 1 base and J by 5 bases, leaving 15 bases between them. CDR1 is SEHNR, CDR2 FQNEAQ, per germline (reference sequence). Written as DNA, the CDR3 is TGTGCCAGCAGCTTAGAGTGGTCCGGGACACACGAGCAGTACTTC. Residues: CASSLEWSGTHEQYF.

This rearrangement joins TRBV15 to TRBJ2-3; D is perhaps TRBD2 (6 bases). V was pared by 5 bases and J by 2 bases, with 17 bases between. The length of the CDR3 is 16 residues. Germline CDR1 and CDR2: LNHNV and YYDKDF (reference sequence). CDR3 in amino acids: CATSGRVGGATDTQYF. DNA of the CDR3: TGTGCCACCAGCGGTCGGGTTGGAGGGGCCACAGATACGCAGTATTTT. Combining the CDR3 with reference TRBV15 and TRBJ2-3 gives the whole variable domain DAMVIQNPRYQVTQFGKPVTLSCSQTLNHNVMYWYQQKSSQAPKLLFHYYDKDFNNEADTPDNFQSRRPNTSFCFLDIRSPGLGDTAMYLCATSGRVGGATDTQYFGPGTRLTVL.

The chain carries TRBV7-2 and TRBJ2-2, with 10 bases identical to TRBD2. Germline V gives CDR1 SGHTA, CDR2 FQGNSA. V lost 3 bases, J lost 7 bases, and 8 bases stayed unmatched. This CDR3 has 16 amino acids. This CDR3 reads CASSFLAGVPGGELFF. Written as DNA, the CDR3 is TGTGCCAGCAGCTTTCTAGCGGGAGTTCCCGGCGGGGAGCTGTTTTTT.